This T cell receptor (beta chain) originates from a study of T cells expressing NK-cell markers. The germline V gene encodes CDR1 SGHRS and CDR2 YFSETQ. This CDR3 spans 14 amino acids. TCRdb reanalyzed the 5' RACE reads, giving one entry per CDR3 protein sequence and no DNA. The sample includes about 450,000 distinct CDR3 sequences. The source material was blood T cells: a sorted CD56 or NKG2C T cell subset, CD4+ or CD8+ T cells, or bulk PBMC T cells (not recorded which). The chain links TRBV5-1 to TRBJ1-1; checking the TCRdb D call of TRBD1 is not possible without DNA. The receptor comes from a woman aged 18-69 years in good health. The CDR3 here is CASSLDSMNTEAFF.